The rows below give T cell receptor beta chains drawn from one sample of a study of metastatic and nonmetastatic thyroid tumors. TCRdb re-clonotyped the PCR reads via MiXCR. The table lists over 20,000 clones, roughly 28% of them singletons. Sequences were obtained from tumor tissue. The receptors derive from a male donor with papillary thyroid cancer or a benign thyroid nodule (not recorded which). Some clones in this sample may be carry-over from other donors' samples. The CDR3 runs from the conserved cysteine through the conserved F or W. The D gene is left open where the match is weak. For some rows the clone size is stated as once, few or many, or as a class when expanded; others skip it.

DNA: TGTGCCAGCAGTCGGGACAGATCGAGTGAAAAACTGTTTTTT
CDR3: CASSRDRSSEKLFF
J: TRBJ1-4
size: few
V: TRBV6-1
D: TRBD1

DNA: TGTGCCAGCAGCGGACTAGTCTACAATGAGCAGTTCTTC
CDR3: CASSGLVYNEQFF
J: TRBJ2-1
size: many
V: TRBV2
D: TRBD2

DNA: TGTGCCAGCAGTTTTGTCTTCGCGGGGGGCGAAGAGACCCAGTACTTC
CDR3: CASSFVFAGGEETQYF
J: TRBJ2-5
size: -
V: TRBV28
D: TRBD2

DNA: TGTGCCAGCTCACCCGAGAGGGGGAGTACTGAAGCTTTCTTT
CDR3: CASSPERGSTEAFF
J: TRBJ1-1
size: many
V: TRBV18
D: -

DNA: TGTGCCACAGGGACAGGGGTTTTATCTGGGGCCAACGTCCTGACTTTC
CDR3: CATGTGVLSGANVLTF
J: TRBJ2-6
size: many
V: TRBV27
D: TRBD1

DNA: TGTGCCAGCGGATTCGGGGAGTGTGAGCAGTACTTC
CDR3: CASGFGECEQYF
J: TRBJ2-7
size: -
V: TRBV12-3/TRBV12-4
D: -

DNA: TGTGCCAGCAGTACCGACAGGGCTCCTGAAAAACTGTTTTTT
CDR3: CASSTDRAPEKLFF
J: TRBJ1-4
size: medium-sized
V: TRBV12-3/TRBV12-4
D: TRBD1

DNA: TGCGCCAGCAGTGAGCCCGCTAGCGGGCGGTCCCACGAGCAGTACTTC
CDR3: CASSEPASGRSHEQYF
J: TRBJ2-7
size: medium-sized
V: TRBV10-1
D: TRBD2

DNA: TGTGCCAGCAGTGACGTGGGGAATGGAGTAACTGAAGCTTTCTTT
CDR3: CASSDVGNGVTEAFF
J: TRBJ1-1
size: medium-sized
V: TRBV6-1
D: -

DNA: TGTGCCAGCAGTTTGGACGGATCGAACACTGAAGCTTTCTTT
CDR3: CASSLDGSNTEAFF
J: TRBJ1-1
size: medium-sized
V: TRBV28
D: -

DNA: TGCAGTGCTTACCTTAGCGGGAGGAGAAATGAGCAGTTCTTC
CDR3: CSAYLSGRRNEQFF
J: TRBJ2-1
size: few
V: TRBV20-1
D: TRBD2

DNA: TGCGCCAGCAGCCCCGGATGGGGATCGACCGGGGAGCTGTTTTTT
CDR3: CASSPGWGSTGELFF
J: TRBJ2-2
size: -
V: TRBV5-1
D: -

DNA: TGTGCCAGCCACCCCAGGTCCCAGGGAATTGGTTTGGACACCGGGGAGCTGTTTTTT
CDR3: CASHPRSQGIGLDTGELFF
J: TRBJ2-2
size: -
V: TRBV21-1
D: -

DNA: TGTGCCAGCTCACAAGGACAGGGAGGGTACTACGAGCAGTACTTC
CDR3: CASSQGQGGYYEQYF
J: TRBJ2-7
size: -
V: TRBV18
D: -

DNA: TGTGCCTGGAGTGTAAATCGGGACGAGCAGTACTTC
CDR3: CAWSVNRDEQYF
J: TRBJ2-7
size: -
V: TRBV30
D: -

DNA: TGTGCTAGCAGCTTAGAATCCGGTCCCGGGGAGCTGTTTTTT
CDR3: CASSLESGPGELFF
J: TRBJ2-2
size: many
V: TRBV7-7
D: -